Reported below is one T cell receptor (beta chain). The data were taken from a study of blood T cell repertoires in COVID-19. Study in general: The study drew acute and convalescent COVID-19 samples from the United States, Italy and Spain. The analysed material was cDNA or gDNA that came from T cells, B-cell-depleted T cells, or PBMCs.

Original handling: Cell counts per sample came from amplifying reference gene primers. Repertoires were generated with immunoSEQ multiplex PCR, while TCRdb's copy carries only in-frame clones and drops some. Clone size and the V and J calls come from that table; the DNA yielded D and trimming. The sample yields 150,000 to 200,000 clones, 85% to 90% seen once. V dropped 5 bases and J dropped 4 bases, with 10 bases sitting between them. Germline values: CDR1 SEHNR, CDR2 FQNEAQ (reference sequence). The CDR3 runs to 13 residues. This TCR came from a human donor in a cohort sampled during active COVID-19. The chain couples TRBV7-9 to TRBJ2-3, with D possibly matching TRBD2 (6 bases). The sequenced sample was peripheral blood. The CDR3 sequence is CASSLDYPDTQYF. CDR3 nucleotide sequence: TGTGCCAGCAGCCTGGACTATCCAGATACGCAGTATTTT.